This T cell receptor (beta chain) was captured by sequencing in a study of blood T cell repertoires in COVID-19. Profiling relied on immunoSEQ multiplex PCR, and the TCRdb table lists in-frame clones only, not all of them. The sample consists of more than 300,000 clones, about 90% of them appearing once. The receptor was isolated from a man aged 35-49 years in a cohort exposed to, infected with or recovered from COVID-19 (not recorded which). Source material: PBMCs or T cells enriched from blood (not recorded which).

As DNA, the CDR3 is TGTGCCACCAGTGTCGTAGCGGGAGCGTTCTTAGATACGCAGTATTTT. Translating it yields CATSVVAGAFLDTQYF. The rearrangement joins TRBV24-1 to TRBJ2-3; 9 nucleotides line up with TRBD2. Germline CDR1 is KGHDR and CDR2 is SFDVKD. Losses at the gene ends were 5 bases for V and 5 bases for J; bases not matched to a gene: 10. The CDR3 sequence is 16 residues long.